The following is a T cell receptor (beta chain) sequence with its context. Its matching antigen is unknown. V dropped 4 bases and J dropped 5; count of bases not matched to a gene: 7. This CDR3 spans 14 amino acids. Germline CDR1 SGHRS, CDR2 YFSETQ. These data belong to a study of cytomegalovirus exposure and HLA in healthy donors. The PCR contained 60 Vbeta and 13 Jbeta primers. The method was immunoSEQ multiplex PCR; TCRdb's version includes in-frame clones alone and lacks a portion of them. The sample consists of around 150,000 clones, approximately 83% of them appearing once. The study's findings and limits: In an earlier analysis, most TCR beta V segments were productive about 87% or about 30% of the time.

The V and J genes are TRBV5-1 and TRBJ2-5; 8 bases match TRBD1. Input material: PBMCs. The sequence came from a man aged 18-30 years in good health and CMV-seropositive. CDR3 DNA sequence: TGCGCCAGCAGCCCCGGGACAGGAAGGGAGACCCAGTACTTC. This encodes CASSPGTGRETQYF.